This TCR beta chain was sequenced for a study of shared clonotypes between healthy human individuals. Notes on the study in general: Researchers found naive subsets generally carried larger estimated richness than memory subsets. Clonotype sharing among donors likely depends on sequencing depth.

The V gene's germline CDR1 is MNHNS and CDR2 SASEGT. V lost 2 bases, J lost 10 bases, and 12 bases lay in between. The CDR3 totals 14 residues. Assay used: immunoSEQ multiplex PCR; TCRdb lists only in-frame clones, some missing. Among roughly 2.5 million clones listed, more than 80% were seen once. Worth noting for this clone: Its antigen is unidentified. Other nucleotide sequences in the sample specify the same CDR3.

All the donors were Caucasian adults who lived in Nashville, Tennessee. A CD45RA+ naive subset and a CD45RA-negative memory subset were split from CD4+ cells. The chain recombines TRBV6-1 with TRBJ1-6, with D perhaps TRBD1 (5 bases). The receptor comes from a man aged 18 to 29 in good health. Sequencing was carried out using naive CD4+ T cells sorted from blood. Documented subset: CD45RA+ positively selected. The CDR3 loop is CASSEQGEGSPLHF. CDR3 nucleotide sequence: TGTGCCAGCAGTGAACAGGGTGAGGGCTCACCCCTCCACTTT.